Following are 27 T cell receptor beta chains from one sample sequenced in a study of blood T cell repertoires in COVID-19. Here immunoSEQ multiplex PCR was the method, and the copy in TCRdb shows in-frame clones only, minus some. The top ten clones hold roughly 10% of a sample with fewer than 60,000 clones, approximately 88% of them seen once. The sequenced sample consisted of peripheral blood. The receptors come from a man aged 30 to 45 with COVID-19, enrolled during active disease.

The table lists this clone with a count of one. V gene TRBV6-5 combines with J gene TRBJ2-2, with 9 bases aligning to TRBD1. Germline assignment: CDR1 MNHEY and CDR2 SVGAGI. The CDR3 length is 15 residues. With V trimmed by 6 bases and J by 2 bases, 4 bases remained unmatched. CDR3 nucleotide sequence: TGTGCCAGCAGGAGGGGACAGGGCAACACCGGGGAGCTGTTTTTT. It specifies CASRRGQGNTGELFF.

This clone was recorded a few times. V and J are TRBV19 and TRBJ1-1; 7 bases align to TRBD1. Germline CDR1 is LNHDA and CDR2 is SQIVND (reference sequence). J was trimmed by 5 bases and V by 6 bases; bases with no gene match: 9. The CDR3 contains 14 residues. CDR3 sequence (DNA): TGTGCCAGTAGGACCGGGACAGAGGATACTGAAGCTTTCTTT. This codes for CASRTGTEDTEAFF.

This clone appeared a single time. The chain couples TRBV5-4 to TRBJ2-7, with 8 bases lining up with TRBD1. The germline CDR1 and CDR2 sequences are SGHNT and YYREEE (reference sequence). This CDR3 is 15 amino acids long. V shed 4 bases and J 2 bases; nucleotides not matched to a gene: 8. The CDR3 nucleotides are TGTGCCAGCAGCACAGACAGGGGCTCCCCCTACGAGCAGTACTTC. This codes for CASSTDRGSPYEQYF.

This CDR3 reads CASLTPRGRETQYF. The CDR3 DNA is TGTGCCAGCCTCACCCCGCGGGGTCGGGAGACCCAGTACTTC. This chain links TRBV28 with TRBJ2-5; possibly TRBD2 for D (6 bases). CDR3 length: 14 amino acids. Germline V gives CDR1 MDHEN, CDR2 SYDVKM. Deletions cut 8 bases from V and 5 bases from J, with 18 bases between.

The chain uses TRBV28 and TRBJ1-5, with D perhaps matching TRBD1 (5 bases). CDR1 and CDR2 (germline): MDHEN, SYDVKM. V lost 6 bases to trimming and J lost 7 bases, with 22 bases between them. The CDR3 is made up of 16 amino acids. CDR3 nucleotides: TGTGCCAGCAGCTACGCCCAAATTGGAGGGGAACAGCCCCAGCATTTT. Its translation is CASSYAQIGGEQPQHF.

V usage is TRBV19 and J usage is TRBJ1-2; perhaps TRBD1 as D (5 bases). V gave up 4 bases and J gave up 9 bases, with 12 bases separating them. The CDR3 covers 12 residues. Germline V gene data show CDR1 as LNHDA and CDR2 as SQIVND (reference sequence). DNA for the CDR3: TGTGCCAGTAGTACAGGGACTACGAGCTACACCTTC. This codes for CASSTGTTSYTF. The variable domain in full, with the rest retrieved from reference TRBV19 and TRBJ1-2, is DGGITQSPKYLFRKEGQNVTLSCEQNLNHDAMYWYRQDPGQGLRLIYYSQIVNDFQKGDIAEGYSVSREKKESFPLTVTSAQKNPTAFYLCASSTGTTSYTFGSGTRLTVV.

This clone showed up just once. J is TRBJ1-1 and V is TRBV28, with D possibly TRBD1 on 6 matching bases. There are 13 residues in the CDR3. Trimming removed 6 bases at V and 4 bases at J, with 12 bases between. Germline lookup yields CDR1 MDHEN and CDR2 SYDVKM. CDR3 nucleotide sequence: TGTGCCAGCAGAGGGCAGGGGAGCACTGAAGCTTTCTTT. This codes for CASRGQGSTEAFF. The full variable domain, rest sourced from reference TRBV28 and TRBJ1-1, is DVKVTQSSRYLVKRTGEKVFLECVQDMDHENMFWYRQDPGLGLRLIYFSYDVKMKEKGDIPEGYSVSREKKERFSLILESASTNQTSMYLCASRGQGSTEAFFGQGTRLTVV.

The rearrangement joins TRBV10-3 to TRBJ1-6; possible D gene TRBD1, 6 bases. Trimming took 5 bases from V and 5 from J, leaving 13 bases between them. CDR3 length equals 15 residues. Per germline, CDR1 ENHRY and CDR2 SYGVKD. The CDR3 is CAISRGQKDNSPLHF. The CDR3 DNA sequence: TGTGCCATCAGTCGTGGACAGAAAGATAATTCACCCCTCCACTTT.

The chain links TRBV11-2 to TRBJ2-3; 8 positions match TRBD2. The trim removed 2 bases at V and 5 bases at J, leaving 3 bases unmatched. Germline values: CDR1 SGHAT, CDR2 FQNNGV. CDR3 size: 14 residues. CDR3 DNA: TGTGCCAGCAGCTTAAACGGGGGGGGAGATACGCAGTATTTT. It is translated as CASSLNGGGDTQYF.

The rearrangement uses TRBV7-9 and TRBJ2-2; 8 bases align to TRBD2. Germline V gene lookup returns CDR1 SEHNR and CDR2 FQNEAQ (reference sequence). The V segment lost 1 base and the J segment 3 bases; nucleotides outside the gene matches: 1. The length of the CDR3 is 15 residues. In DNA, the CDR3 is TGTGCCAGCAGCTTAGGACTAGCGCACACCGGGGAGCTGTTTTTT. Translation: CASSLGLAHTGELFF.

A note on this clone: The same CDR3 is also encoded by other DNA sequences in this sample. V gene TRBV6-5 combines with J gene TRBJ1-1; no reliable D call. Germline CDR1 reads MNHEY; CDR2 reads SVGAGI. This CDR3 comprises 13 residues. The V end was cut by 6 bases, the J end by 2 bases, with 10 bases between. The CDR3 spells CASRATANTEAFF. As DNA, the CDR3 is TGTGCCAGCAGAGCGACGGCAAACACTGAAGCTTTCTTT.

The rearrangement links TRBV19 to TRBJ2-7; TRBD2 matches 11 bases. The ends lost 2 bases at V and 6 bases at J; junction bases unmatched: 6. Germline loops: CDR1 LNHDA, CDR2 SQIVND (reference sequence). The CDR3 contains 15 residues. The CDR3 nucleotides are TGTGCCAGTAGTATACCTAGCGGGAGGCCAAGCGAGCAGTACTTC. Translated: CASSIPSGRPSEQYF.

For the CDR3, the DNA is TGTGCCAGCCGCCACGGGGGTAGTAGCACAGATACGCAGTATTTT. Translation: CASRHGGSSTDTQYF. The chain has TRBV11-2 and TRBJ2-3; D might be TRBD2 (6 bases). Trimming shortened V by 8 bases and J by 0 bases, and 15 bases separated the two germline ends. Germline V gene data show CDR1 as SGHAT and CDR2 as FQNNGV. This CDR3 has 15 amino acids.

The CDR3 region is CASSWDRGATGELFF. The DNA for the CDR3 is TGTGCCAGCAGCTGGGACAGGGGTGCCACCGGGGAGCTGTTTTTT. The chain has TRBV11-2 and TRBJ2-2, with 10 positions matching TRBD1. CDR3 length equals 15 residues. Germline loops: CDR1 SGHAT, CDR2 FQNNGV. J gave up 4 bases and V 4 bases, and 3 bases lay outside the gene matches.

V gene TRBV10-3 combines with J gene TRBJ1-2; TRBD1 matches at 9 bases. Per the germline V gene, CDR1 is ENHRY and CDR2 is SYGVKD. Trimming cost V 6 bases and J 2 bases; bases outside gene matches: 4. The CDR3 contains 14 residues. The CDR3 region has the DNA TGTGCCATCAGCTTTGACAGGGGGAACTATGGCTACACCTTC. As protein: CAISFDRGNYGYTF.

This clone was seen a few times. This chain connects TRBV28 to TRBJ2-7; a possible D gene is TRBD2 (6 bases). The CDR3 runs to 13 residues. The V end was cut by 3 bases, the J end by 4 bases, with 10 bases between. The germline gives CDR1 MDHEN, CDR2 SYDVKM. The CDR3, as DNA: TGTGCCAGCAGTTTGGAGGGCATTTACGAGCAGTACTTC. Its translation is CASSLEGIYEQYF.

The V and J genes are TRBV28 and TRBJ1-3; possible D gene TRBD1, 6 bases. The CDR3 consists of 15 residues. Trimming took 11 bases from V and 0 from J, leaving 17 bases between them. Germline CDR1 and CDR2: MDHEN and SYDVKM. Written as DNA, the CDR3 is TGTGCCGCGGGTTCAGGGGTTCCCTCTGGAAACACCATATATTTT. Its protein product is CAAGSGVPSGNTIYF. The whole variable domain, remainder taken from reference TRBV28 and TRBJ1-3, is DVKVTQSSRYLVKRTGEKVFLECVQDMDHENMFWYRQDPGLGLRLIYFSYDVKMKEKGDIPEGYSVSREKKERFSLILESASTNQTSMYLCAAGSGVPSGNTIYFGEGSWLTVV.

The sample holds one count of this clone. Other DNA sequences in this sample translate to the same CDR3. The rearrangement uses TRBV5-1 and TRBJ2-7, with D unclear. The CDR3 sequence is 11 residues long. V gave up 3 bases and J gave up 1 base, with 2 bases separating them. Germline CDR1 SGHRS, CDR2 YFSETQ. The CDR3 here is CASSSSYEQYF. The CDR3 coding sequence is TGCGCCAGCAGCTCTTCCTACGAGCAGTACTTC.

The rearrangement joins TRBV7-9 to TRBJ2-7; D unresolved. V dropped 7 bases and J dropped 6 bases, with 13 bases sitting between them. The length of the CDR3 is 12 residues. Germline CDR1 reads SEHNR; CDR2 reads FQNEAQ (reference sequence). CDR3 sequence reads: CASTDGVREQYF. In nucleotides, the CDR3 is TGTGCCAGCACGGACGGAGTTCGCGAGCAGTACTTC.

The chain recombines TRBV10-3 with TRBJ1-1, with 9 bases identical to TRBD1. Germline assignment: CDR1 ENHRY and CDR2 SYGVKD. After removal of 7 bases from V and 5 bases from J, the junction contained 5 bases not matched to a gene. This CDR3 region has 13 residues. The CDR3 region is CAINGGQGTEAFF. In DNA form, the CDR3 reads TGTGCCATCAATGGAGGACAGGGGACTGAAGCTTTCTTT.

V and J are TRBV7-9 and TRBJ2-7; 7 bases are a match to TRBD2. This CDR3 has 14 amino acids. The V segment lost 1 base and the J segment 6 bases; nucleotides outside the gene matches: 6. From germline, CDR1 is SEHNR and CDR2 FQNEAQ (reference sequence). For the CDR3, the DNA is TGTGCCAGCAGCTTAGGGGGCCCTAGCGGCGAGCAGTACTTC. This codes for CASSLGGPSGEQYF.

This rearrangement joins TRBV19 to TRBJ1-5, with TRBD1 matching 7 bases. Germline V gives CDR1 LNHDA, CDR2 SQIVND (reference sequence). V lost 7 bases, J lost 1 base, and 4 bases stayed unmatched. The CDR3 has 14 residues. The DNA of the CDR3 is TGTGCCAGTACGGGACAGTCCAGCAATCAGCCCCAGCATTTT. Residues: CASTGQSSNQPQHF.

The V gene is TRBV9, the J gene TRBJ2-2; D might be TRBD2 (6 bases). The CDR3 is 16 amino acids. Germline V lookup: CDR1 SGDLS, CDR2 YYNGEE. The germline V and J ends were trimmed by 3 bases and 0 bases, with 12 bases remaining between them. The CDR3 DNA follows: TGTGCCAGCAGCGCTTTAGCGGCTTCGAACACCGGGGAGCTGTTTTTT. It translates to CASSALAASNTGELFF.

This clone appeared a few times. This sequence joins TRBV27 and TRBJ2-7, with 7 bases that match TRBD1. The CDR3 contains 14 residues. V lost 5 bases, J lost 6 bases, and 10 bases stayed unmatched. CDR1 MNHEY and CDR2 SMNVEV come from the germline V gene (reference sequence). As DNA, the CDR3 is TGTGCCAGCAGTCCGCGAGGGGGCTCCGGCGAGCAGTACTTC. Amino acid sequence: CASSPRGGSGEQYF.

The rearrangement uses TRBV7-3 and TRBJ2-3, with D unresolved. Germline V gene sequence: CDR1 SGHTA, CDR2 FQGTGA. The CDR3 has 13 amino acids. With 1 base removed from V and 6 bases from J, the gap between germline ends came to 8 bases. CDR3 bases: TGTGCCAGCAGCTTAAGTTATAGCGATACGCAGTATTTT. Translated, it gives CASSLSYSDTQYF.

The genes are TRBV19 and TRBJ2-2; D is undetermined. The length of the CDR3 is 14 residues. The V end was cut by 6 bases, the J end by 3 bases, with 11 bases between. The V gene's germline CDR1 is LNHDA and CDR2 SQIVND (reference sequence). Written as DNA, the CDR3 is TGTGCCAGTAGGGGCATTACTTACACCGGGGAGCTGTTTTTT. Translating it yields CASRGITYTGELFF.

This clone was recorded once. The gene calls are TRBV5-1 and TRBJ1-2; TRBD1 matches at 9 bases. CDR3 size: 14 residues. Germline loops: CDR1 SGHRS, CDR2 YFSETQ. With 4 bases clipped from V and 7 bases from J, the junction kept 8 bases outside the gene matches. As DNA, the CDR3 is TGCGCCAGCAGCGGCGGGACAGGGTTTCCTGGCTACACCTTC. Amino acids: CASSGGTGFPGYTF.